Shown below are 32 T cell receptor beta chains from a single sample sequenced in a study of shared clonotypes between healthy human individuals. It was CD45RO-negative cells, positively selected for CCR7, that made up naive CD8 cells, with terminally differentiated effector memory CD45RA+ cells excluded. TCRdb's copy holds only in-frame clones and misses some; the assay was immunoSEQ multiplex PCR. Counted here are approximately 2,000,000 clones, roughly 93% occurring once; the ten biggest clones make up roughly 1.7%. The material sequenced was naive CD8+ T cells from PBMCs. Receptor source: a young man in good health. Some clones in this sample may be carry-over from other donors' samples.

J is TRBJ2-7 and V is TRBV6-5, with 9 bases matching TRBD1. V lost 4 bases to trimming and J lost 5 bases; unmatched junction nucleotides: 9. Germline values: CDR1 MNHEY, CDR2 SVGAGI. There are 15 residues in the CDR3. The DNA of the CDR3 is TGTGCCAGCAGTTTACCCGGGACAGGGAGGCACGAGCAGTACTTC. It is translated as CASSLPGTGRHEQYF.

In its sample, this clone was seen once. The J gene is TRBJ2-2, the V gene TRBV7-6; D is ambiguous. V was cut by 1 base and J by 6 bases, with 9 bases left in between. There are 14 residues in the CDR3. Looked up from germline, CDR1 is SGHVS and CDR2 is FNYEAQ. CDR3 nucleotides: TGTGCCAGCAGCTTAGGGTATGGCGCCGGGGAGCTGTTTTTT. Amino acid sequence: CASSLGYGAGELFF.

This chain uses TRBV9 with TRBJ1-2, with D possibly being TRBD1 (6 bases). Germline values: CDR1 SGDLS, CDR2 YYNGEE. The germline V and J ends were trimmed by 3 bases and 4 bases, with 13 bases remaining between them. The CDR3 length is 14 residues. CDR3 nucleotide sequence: TGTGCCAGCAGCGAACCGGACAGTTCCTATGGCTACACCTTC. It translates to CASSEPDSSYGYTF.

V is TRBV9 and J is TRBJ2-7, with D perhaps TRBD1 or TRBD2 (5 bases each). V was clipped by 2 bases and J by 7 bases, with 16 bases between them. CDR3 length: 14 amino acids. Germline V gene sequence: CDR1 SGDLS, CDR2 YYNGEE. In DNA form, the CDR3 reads TGTGCCAGCAGCGTGGGGGAGTCCCTCTATGAGCAGTACTTC. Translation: CASSVGESLYEQYF.

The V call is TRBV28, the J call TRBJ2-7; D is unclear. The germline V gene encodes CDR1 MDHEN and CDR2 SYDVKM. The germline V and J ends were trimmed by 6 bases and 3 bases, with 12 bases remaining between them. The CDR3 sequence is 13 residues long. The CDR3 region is CASSPPRYYEQYF. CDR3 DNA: TGTGCCAGCAGCCCCCCCAGGTACTACGAGCAGTACTTC.

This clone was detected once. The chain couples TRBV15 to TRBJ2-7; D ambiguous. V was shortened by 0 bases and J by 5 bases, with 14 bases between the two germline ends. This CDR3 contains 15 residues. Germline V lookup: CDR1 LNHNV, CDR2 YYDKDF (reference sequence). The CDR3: CATSRDPYGPNEQYF. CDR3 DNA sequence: TGTGCCACCAGCAGAGATCCTTACGGTCCCAACGAGCAGTACTTC.

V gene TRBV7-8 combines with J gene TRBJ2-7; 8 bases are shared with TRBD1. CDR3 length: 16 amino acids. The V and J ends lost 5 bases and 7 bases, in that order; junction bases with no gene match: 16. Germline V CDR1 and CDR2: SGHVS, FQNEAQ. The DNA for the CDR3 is TGTGCCAGCAGCCCCCGGTCGGCAGGGGGCTATCGGGAGCAGTACTTC. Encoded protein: CASSPRSAGGYREQYF.

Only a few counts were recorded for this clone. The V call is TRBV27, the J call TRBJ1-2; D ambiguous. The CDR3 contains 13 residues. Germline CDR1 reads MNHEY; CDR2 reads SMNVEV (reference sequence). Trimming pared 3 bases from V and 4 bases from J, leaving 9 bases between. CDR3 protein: CASSLGSAYGYTF. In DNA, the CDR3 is TGTGCCAGCAGTTTGGGGAGCGCCTATGGCTACACCTTC.

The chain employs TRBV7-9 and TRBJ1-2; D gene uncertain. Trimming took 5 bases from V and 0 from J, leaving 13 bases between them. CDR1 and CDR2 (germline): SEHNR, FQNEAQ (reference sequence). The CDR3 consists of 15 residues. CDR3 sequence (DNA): TGTGCCAGCAGCCCCCAGTCCTTAGCTAACTATGGCTACACCTTC. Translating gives CASSPQSLANYGYTF.

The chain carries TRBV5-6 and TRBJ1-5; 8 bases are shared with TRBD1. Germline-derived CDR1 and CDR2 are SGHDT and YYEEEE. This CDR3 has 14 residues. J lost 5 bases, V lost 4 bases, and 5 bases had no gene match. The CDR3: CASSRTGNDQPQHF. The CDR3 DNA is TGTGCCAGCAGCCGGACAGGGAACGATCAGCCCCAGCATTTT.

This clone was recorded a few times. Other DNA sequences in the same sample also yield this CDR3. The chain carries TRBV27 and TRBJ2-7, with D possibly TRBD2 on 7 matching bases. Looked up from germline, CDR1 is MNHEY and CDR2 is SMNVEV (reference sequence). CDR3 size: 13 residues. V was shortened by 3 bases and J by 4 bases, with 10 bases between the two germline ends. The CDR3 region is CASSFGGLYEQYF. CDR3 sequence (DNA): TGTGCCAGCAGTTTCGGGGGGCTATACGAGCAGTACTTC.

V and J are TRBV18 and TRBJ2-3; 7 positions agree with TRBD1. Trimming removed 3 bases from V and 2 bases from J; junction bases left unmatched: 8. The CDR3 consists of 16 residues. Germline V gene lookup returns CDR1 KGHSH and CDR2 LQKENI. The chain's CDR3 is CASSPWDRSFTDTQYF. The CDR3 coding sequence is TGTGCCAGCTCACCGTGGGACAGAAGTTTCACAGATACGCAGTATTTT.

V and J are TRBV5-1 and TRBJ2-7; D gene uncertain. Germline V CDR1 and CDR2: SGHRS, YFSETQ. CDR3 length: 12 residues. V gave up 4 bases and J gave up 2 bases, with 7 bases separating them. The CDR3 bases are TGCGCCAGCAGCCCGAACGCCTACGAGCAGTACTTC. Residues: CASSPNAYEQYF. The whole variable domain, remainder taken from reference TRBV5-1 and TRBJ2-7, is KAGVTQTPRYLIKTRGQQVTLSCSPISGHRSVSWYQQTPGQGLQFLFEYFSETQRNKGNFPGRFSGRQFSNSRSEMNVSTLELGDSALYLCASSPNAYEQYFGPGTRLTVT.

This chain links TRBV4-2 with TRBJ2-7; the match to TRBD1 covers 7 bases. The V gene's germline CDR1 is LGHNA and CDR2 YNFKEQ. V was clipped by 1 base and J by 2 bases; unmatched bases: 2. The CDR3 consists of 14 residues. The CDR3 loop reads CASSQGGQTYEQYF. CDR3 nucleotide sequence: TGTGCCAGCAGCCAAGGGGGACAGACCTACGAGCAGTACTTC.

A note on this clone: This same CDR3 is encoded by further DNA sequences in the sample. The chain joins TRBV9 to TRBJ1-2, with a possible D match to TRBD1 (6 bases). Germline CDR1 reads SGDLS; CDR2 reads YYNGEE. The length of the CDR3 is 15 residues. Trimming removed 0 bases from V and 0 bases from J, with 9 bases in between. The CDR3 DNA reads TGTGCCAGCAGCGTAGGGGGGGCCCCTAACTATGGCTACACCTTC. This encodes CASSVGGAPNYGYTF.

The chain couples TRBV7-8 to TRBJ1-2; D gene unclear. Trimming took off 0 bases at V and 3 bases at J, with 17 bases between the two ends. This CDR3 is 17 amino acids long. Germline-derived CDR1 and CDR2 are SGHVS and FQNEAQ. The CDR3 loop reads CASSLAPRPDHYYGYTF. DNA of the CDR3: TGTGCCAGCAGCTTAGCGCCAAGACCAGACCACTACTATGGCTACACCTTC. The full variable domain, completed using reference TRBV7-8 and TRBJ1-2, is GAGVSQSPRYKVAKRGQDVALRCDPISGHVSLFWYQQALGQGPEFLTYFQNEAQLDKSGLPSDRFFAERPEGSVSTLKIQRTQQEDSAVYLCASSLAPRPDHYYGYTFGSGTRLTVV.

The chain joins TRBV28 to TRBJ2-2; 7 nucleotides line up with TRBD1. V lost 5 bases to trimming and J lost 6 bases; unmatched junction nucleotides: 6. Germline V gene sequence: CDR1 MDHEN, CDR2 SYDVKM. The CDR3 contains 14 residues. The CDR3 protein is CASSHYRGAGELFF. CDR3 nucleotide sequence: TGTGCCAGCAGTCATTACAGGGGCGCCGGGGAGCTGTTTTTT.

This CDR3 is CASRPGQGLRNEQFF. Here the CDR3 DNA reads TGCGCCAGCAGACCGGGACAGGGGTTACGCAATGAGCAGTTCTTC. The chain joins TRBV5-1 to TRBJ2-1, with 10 bases identical to TRBD1. CDR1 and CDR2 (germline): SGHRS, YFSETQ. The V gene end was trimmed by 5 bases and the J gene end by 6 bases; junction bases not matched to a gene: 8. The CDR3 loop spans 15 amino acids.

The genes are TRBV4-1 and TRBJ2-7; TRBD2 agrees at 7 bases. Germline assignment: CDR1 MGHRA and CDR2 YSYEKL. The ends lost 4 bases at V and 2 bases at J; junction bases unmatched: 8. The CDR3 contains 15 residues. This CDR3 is CASSLGTTGAYEQYF. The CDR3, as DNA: TGCGCCAGCAGCCTAGGGACTACCGGGGCCTACGAGCAGTACTTC.

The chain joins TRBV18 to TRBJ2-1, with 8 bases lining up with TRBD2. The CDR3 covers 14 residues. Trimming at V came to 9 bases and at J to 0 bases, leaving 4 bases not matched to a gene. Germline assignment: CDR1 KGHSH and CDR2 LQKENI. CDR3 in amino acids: CASLAGSSYNEQFF. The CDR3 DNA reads TGTGCCAGTTTAGCGGGGAGCTCCTACAATGAGCAGTTCTTC.

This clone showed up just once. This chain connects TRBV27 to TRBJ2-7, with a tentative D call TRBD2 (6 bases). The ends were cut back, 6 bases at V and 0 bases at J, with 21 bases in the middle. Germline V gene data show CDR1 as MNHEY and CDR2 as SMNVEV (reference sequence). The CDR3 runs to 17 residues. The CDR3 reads CASSPVDGGANSYEQYF. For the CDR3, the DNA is TGTGCCAGCAGCCCGGTTGACGGCGGGGCCAACTCCTACGAGCAGTACTTC.

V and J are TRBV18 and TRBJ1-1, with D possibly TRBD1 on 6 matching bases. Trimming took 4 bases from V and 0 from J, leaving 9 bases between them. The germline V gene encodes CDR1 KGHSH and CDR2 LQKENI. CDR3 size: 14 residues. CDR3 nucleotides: TGTGCCAGCTCACACAGGGACCTGAACACTGAAGCTTTCTTT. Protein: CASSHRDLNTEAFF.

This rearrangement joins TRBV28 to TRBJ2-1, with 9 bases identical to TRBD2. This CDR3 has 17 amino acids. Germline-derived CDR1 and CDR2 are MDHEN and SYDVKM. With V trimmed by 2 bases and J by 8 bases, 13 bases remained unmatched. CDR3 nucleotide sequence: TGTGCCAGCAGTTTAGCGATTAGGACTAGCGATGTGCATGAGCAGTTCTTC. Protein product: CASSLAIRTSDVHEQFF.

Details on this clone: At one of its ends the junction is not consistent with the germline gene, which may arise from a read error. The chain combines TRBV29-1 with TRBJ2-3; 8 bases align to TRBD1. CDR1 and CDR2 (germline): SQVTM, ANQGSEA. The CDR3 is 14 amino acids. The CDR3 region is CSVTGQVSTDTRYF. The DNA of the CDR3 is TGCAGCGTGACGGGACAGGTTAGCACAGATACGCGGTATTTT.

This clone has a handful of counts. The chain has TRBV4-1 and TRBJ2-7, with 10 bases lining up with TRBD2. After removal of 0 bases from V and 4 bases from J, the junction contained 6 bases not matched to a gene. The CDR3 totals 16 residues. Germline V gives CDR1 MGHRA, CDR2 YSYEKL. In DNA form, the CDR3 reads TGCGCCAGCAGCCAAGAGAGGCTAGCGGGAGAGTACGAGCAGTACTTC. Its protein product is CASSQERLAGEYEQYF.

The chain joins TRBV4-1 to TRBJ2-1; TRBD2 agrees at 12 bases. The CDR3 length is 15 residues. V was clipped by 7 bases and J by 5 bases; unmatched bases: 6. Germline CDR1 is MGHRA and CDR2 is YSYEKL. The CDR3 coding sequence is TGCGCCAGCACCCGGGGACTAGCGGGCAACAATGAGCAGTTCTTC. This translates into CASTRGLAGNNEQFF.

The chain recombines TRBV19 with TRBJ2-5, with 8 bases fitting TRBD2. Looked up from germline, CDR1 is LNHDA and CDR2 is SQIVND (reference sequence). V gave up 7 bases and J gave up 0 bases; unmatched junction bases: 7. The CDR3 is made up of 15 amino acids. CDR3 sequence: CASTPGGTYQETQYF. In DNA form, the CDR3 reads TGTGCCAGTACTCCGGGGGGGACTTACCAAGAGACCCAGTACTTC.

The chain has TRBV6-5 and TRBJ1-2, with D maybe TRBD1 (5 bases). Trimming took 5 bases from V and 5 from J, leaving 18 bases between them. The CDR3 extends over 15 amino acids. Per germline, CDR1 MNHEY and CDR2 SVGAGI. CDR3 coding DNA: TGTGCCAGCAGTCTTCACATTGCAGGGACGTATGGCTACACCTTC. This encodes CASSLHIAGTYGYTF.

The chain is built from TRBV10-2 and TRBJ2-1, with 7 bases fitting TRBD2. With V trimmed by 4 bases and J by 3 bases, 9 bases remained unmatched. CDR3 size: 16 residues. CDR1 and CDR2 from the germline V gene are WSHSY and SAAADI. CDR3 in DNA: TGCGCCAGCAGTGGAGCAGAGCGGGAACTCTACAATGAGCAGTTCTTC. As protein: CASSGAERELYNEQFF.

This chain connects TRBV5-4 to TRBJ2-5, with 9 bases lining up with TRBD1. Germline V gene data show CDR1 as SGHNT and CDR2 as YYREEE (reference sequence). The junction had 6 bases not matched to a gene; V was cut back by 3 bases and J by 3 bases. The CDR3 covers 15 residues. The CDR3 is CASSWGQGIEETQYF. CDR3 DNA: TGTGCCAGCAGCTGGGGACAGGGTATAGAAGAGACCCAGTACTTC.

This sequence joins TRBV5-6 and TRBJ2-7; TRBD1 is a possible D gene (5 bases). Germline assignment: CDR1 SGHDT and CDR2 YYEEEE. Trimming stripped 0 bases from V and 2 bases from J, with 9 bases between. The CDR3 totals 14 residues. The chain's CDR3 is CASSLEQDTYEQYF. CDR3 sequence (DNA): TGTGCCAGCAGCTTGGAACAGGATACCTACGAGCAGTACTTC.

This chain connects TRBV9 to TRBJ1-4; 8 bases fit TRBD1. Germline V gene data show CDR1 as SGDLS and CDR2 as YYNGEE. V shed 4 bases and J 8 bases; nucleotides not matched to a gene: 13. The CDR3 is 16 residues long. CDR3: CASSQEPDRVGEKLFF. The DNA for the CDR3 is TGTGCCAGCAGCCAAGAACCGGACAGGGTAGGGGAAAAACTGTTTTTT. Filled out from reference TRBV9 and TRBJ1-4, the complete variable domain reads DSGVTQTPKHLITATGQRVTLRCSPRSGDLSVYWYQQSLDQGLQFLIQYYNGEERAKGNILERFSAQQFPDLHSELNLSSLELGDSALYFCASSQEPDRVGEKLFFGSGTQLSVL.